This passage covers 30 T cell receptor beta chains from one sample sequenced in a study of CXCR3-negative and CXCR3-positive naive CD8 T cells. Study-level points and caveats: When CXCR3-positive naive cells were set against CXCR3-negative naive cells, the former had more hydrophobic TRB CDR3s.

These receptors' antigens are unknown. UMI-tagged TRB cDNA libraries were built via 5' RACE. TCRdb re-called the 5' RACE reads and gives one entry per CDR3 protein, without DNA. Listed are 60,000 to 65,000 distinct CDR3 sequences; approximately 0.8% falls within the top ten. The sample comprised naive CXCR3+ CD8+ T cells from blood. Specified subset: CD45RO-CCR7+CD27+CD95- naive CD8+ T cells expressing CXCR3 (TNR3+). Receptor source: a human donor in good health. Some clones in this sample may be carry-over from other donors' samples.

The chain combines TRBV29-1 with TRBJ2-7; TCRdb names TRBD1, which stays unverified in the absence of DNA. Germline lookup yields CDR1 SQVTM and CDR2 ANQGSEA. The CDR3 loop spans 16 amino acids. The chain's CDR3 is CSVEDYPTDGGDEQYF.

The V and J genes are TRBV12-3 or TRBV12-4 and TRBJ2-1; TCRdb outputs TRBD2, but without DNA this stays unchecked. The CDR3 sequence is 13 residues long. This CDR3 reads CASSLGLAGGIFF.

The CDR3 is CASSLFWPSGGDEQYF. The chain joins TRBV27 to TRBJ2-7; TCRdb's D call of TRBD2 is untestable without DNA. CDR1 is MNHEY, CDR2 SMNVEV, per germline (reference sequence). This CDR3 comprises 16 residues.

The J gene is TRBJ2-5, the V gene TRBV7-9; TCRdb gives TRBD1 as the D gene, but with no DNA this cannot be confirmed. The germline V gene has CDR1 SEHNR and CDR2 FQNEAQ (reference sequence). The CDR3 is 15 residues long. CDR3 loop: CASSYIWGEQETQYF.

This chain uses TRBV2 with TRBJ2-2. Germline lookup yields CDR1 SNHLY and CDR2 FYNNEI. The CDR3 sequence is 12 residues long. This chain's CDR3 is CASMGMSGELFF.

The chain has TRBV4-3 and TRBJ1-1. The germline V gene encodes CDR1 LGHNA and CDR2 YSLEER. This CDR3 comprises 15 residues. The CDR3 protein is CASSQDRLMNTEAFF.

The CDR3 spells CASSHTDGAYEQYF. The chain is built from TRBV7-2 and TRBJ2-7. CDR3 size: 14 residues. The germline V gene encodes CDR1 SGHTA and CDR2 FQGNSA.

V and J are TRBV20-1 and TRBJ2-1. The CDR3 length is 13 residues. The V gene's germline CDR1 is DFQATT and CDR2 SNEGSKA (reference sequence). The CDR3 loop is CSARASSYNEQFF.

The V and J genes are TRBV11-2 and TRBJ2-1; TCRdb names TRBD2, which stays unverified in the absence of DNA. This CDR3 has 13 residues. Per the germline V gene, CDR1 is SGHAT and CDR2 is FQNNGV. CDR3 protein: CASRLAANNEQFF.

This chain uses TRBV29-1 with TRBJ2-3. Germline loops: CDR1 SQVTM, CDR2 ANQGSEA. The CDR3 length is 15 residues. The CDR3 sequence is CSVEDRDGITDTQYF.

The chain uses TRBV11-3 and TRBJ2-2; TCRdb reports TRBD2, a call that lacks DNA to check it against. This CDR3 has 17 residues. Per the germline V gene, CDR1 is SGHNT and CDR2 is YENEEA. The CDR3 sequence is CASSLGGEGSTTGELFF. Full variable domain (outside the CDR3, taken from reference TRBV11-3 and TRBJ2-2): EAGVVQSPRYKIIEKKQPVAFWCNPISGHNTLYWYLQNLGQGPELLIRYENEEAVDDSQLPKDRFSAERLKGVDSTLKIQPAELGDSAVYLCASSLGGEGSTTGELFFGEGSRLTVL.

V is TRBV6-2 or TRBV6-3 and J is TRBJ2-3. Germline lookup yields CDR1 MNHEY and CDR2 SVGEGT. The CDR3 has 12 amino acids. This CDR3 reads CASTGVTDTQYF.

The chain combines TRBV29-1 with TRBJ1-2; TCRdb picks TRBD1, but there is no DNA to check that call. The CDR3 covers 12 residues. Germline CDR1 SQVTM, CDR2 ANQGSEA. The CDR3 spells CSVEPGGPEGTF.

The chain carries TRBV25-1 and TRBJ2-1; TCRdb lists TRBD1, though no DNA is available to test this call. Germline assignment: CDR1 MGHDK and CDR2 SYGVNS. The length of the CDR3 is 15 residues. The CDR3 loop is CASSEGRGFYNEQFF.

CDR3 in amino acids: CSVVADSYEQYF. The chain links TRBV29-1 to TRBJ2-7. The CDR3 is 12 residues long. Germline CDR1 SQVTM, CDR2 ANQGSEA.

The chain carries TRBV28 and TRBJ2-1. This CDR3 has 14 amino acids. Germline V lookup: CDR1 MDHEN, CDR2 SYDVKM. Here the CDR3 reads CASSLGWDWNEQFF. Looking up the rest from reference TRBV28 and TRBJ2-1 gives the full variable domain: DVKVTQSSRYLVKRTGEKVFLECVQDMDHENMFWYRQDPGLGLRLIYFSYDVKMKEKGDIPEGYSVSREKKERFSLILESASTNQTSMYLCASSLGWDWNEQFFGPGTRLTVL.

The J gene is TRBJ1-1, the V gene TRBV5-1. This CDR3 comprises 13 residues. CDR1 and CDR2 from the germline V gene are SGHRS and YFSETQ. CDR3 in amino acids: CASSPTGNTEAFF.

The V call is TRBV6-2 or TRBV6-3, the J call TRBJ2-7. In germline, CDR1 is MNHEY, CDR2 SVGEGT. The CDR3 is 13 amino acids. The CDR3 reads CASTPTETYEQYF.

The CDR3 reads CASSVADYSYNEQFF. The chain carries TRBV9 and TRBJ2-1. Germline assignment: CDR1 SGDLS and CDR2 YYNGEE. There are 15 residues in the CDR3.

The chain combines TRBV15 with TRBJ2-7. CDR1 is LNHNV, CDR2 YYDKDF, per germline (reference sequence). The CDR3 consists of 13 residues. CDR3 sequence: CATSRVDGYEQYF.

The chain has TRBV4-1 and TRBJ2-5; with no DNA, the TCRdb D assignment of TRBD2 cannot be verified. This CDR3 is 17 amino acids long. Germline CDR1 is MGHRA and CDR2 is YSYEKL. The CDR3 loop reads CASSHPGLAGVEETQYF.

This rearrangement joins TRBV12-3 or TRBV12-4 to TRBJ1-1. CDR3 length: 12 residues. The CDR3 region is CASSLGVTEAFF.

This sequence joins TRBV13 and TRBJ2-7; TCRdb outputs TRBD2, but without DNA this stays unchecked. Per the germline V gene, CDR1 is PRHDT and CDR2 is FYEKMQ (reference sequence). The CDR3 has 12 residues. CDR3 in amino acids: CASSFIAGEQYF.

This chain links TRBV7-9 with TRBJ1-3; without DNA, the TCRdb call of TRBD1 cannot be checked. The CDR3 is made up of 14 amino acids. In germline, CDR1 is SEHNR, CDR2 FQNEAQ (reference sequence). The CDR3 reads CASSRTGTENTIYF.

The CDR3 spells CSALFGEVTEAFF. This rearrangement joins TRBV20-1 to TRBJ1-1. In germline, CDR1 is DFQATT, CDR2 SNEGSKA (reference sequence). This CDR3 has 13 residues.

Here the CDR3 reads CASSLGAGSGVYNEQFF. V and J are TRBV7-6 and TRBJ2-1; TCRdb's D call, TRBD2, is unchecked because there is no DNA. CDR1 SGHVS and CDR2 FNYEAQ come from the germline V gene. This CDR3 contains 17 residues. Together with reference TRBV7-6 and TRBJ2-1, the CDR3 gives the full variable domain: GAGVSQSPRYKVTKRGQDVALRCDPISGHVSLYWYRQALGQGPEFLTYFNYEAQQDKSGLPNDRFSAERPEGSISTLTIQRTEQRDSAMYRCASSLGAGSGVYNEQFFGPGTRLTVL.

The chain employs TRBV7-9 and TRBJ2-1; TCRdb proposes TRBD1, but this gene call is untestable without DNA. This CDR3 comprises 16 residues. Germline CDR1 SEHNR, CDR2 FQNEAQ (reference sequence). CDR3 loop: CASSPGTGETVDEQFF.

The chain couples TRBV11-2 to TRBJ2-2. Per germline, CDR1 SGHAT and CDR2 FQNNGV. The CDR3 is 15 residues long. This chain's CDR3 is CASSPPGLNTGELFF.

The chain recombines TRBV29-1 with TRBJ2-7; TCRdb outputs TRBD1, but without DNA this stays unchecked. This CDR3 is built from 16 residues. The germline gives CDR1 SQVTM, CDR2 ANQGSEA. The CDR3 sequence is CSVGEESVRTNYEQYF.

The rearrangement joins TRBV7-3 to TRBJ2-1; TCRdb outputs TRBD2, but without DNA this stays unchecked. CDR1 and CDR2 from the germline V gene are SGHTA and FQGTGA. CDR3 length: 18 amino acids. The CDR3 protein is CASSSGLAGGEHYNEQFF.